Given below is one TCR beta chain in context. This sample was included in a study of blood T cell repertoires in COVID-19. In the study overall: Both acute and convalescent COVID-19 samples were obtained from the United States, Italy and Spain. Nucleic acid was either cDNA or gDNA, and it came from T cells, B-cell-depleted T cells, or PBMCs.

Study processing details: Counts of nucleated cells, estimated from reference gene primer amplification, were obtained. Profiling relied on immunoSEQ multiplex PCR, and the TCRdb table lists in-frame clones only, not all of them. Clone size and V and J calls were adopted from that table, with D and trimming inferred from the DNA. The sample carries around 70,000 clones, more than 60% recorded once. Trimming took 0 bases from V and 6 from J, leaving 9 bases between them. Germline lookup yields CDR1 LGHDT and CDR2 YNNKEL (reference sequence). The CDR3 is 13 residues long. The sequencing sample was made of peripheral blood. The chain combines TRBV3-1 (or the pseudogene TRBV3-2) with TRBJ2-7, with TRBD2 as a possible D gene (6 bases). This TCR came from a woman aged 50 to 60 with acute or convalescent COVID-19. The CDR3 is CASSQDGAGEQYF. The CDR3 DNA is TGTGCCAGCAGCCAAGATGGAGCGGGCGAGCAGTACTTC.